The rows below give T cell receptor beta chains drawn from one sample of a study of blood T cell repertoires in COVID-19. TCRdb's table, derived via immunoSEQ multiplex PCR, lists solely in-frame clones and lacks some. The top ten clones hold less than 2% of a sample with more than 250,000 clones, 85% to 90% of them seen once. Sequences were obtained from PBMCs or T cells enriched from blood (not recorded which). The receptor set was obtained from a woman aged 18-35 years with acute COVID-19. CDR3s include the opening cysteine and the closing phenylalanine or tryptophan. The order of the fields is D gene, J gene, clone size, V gene, CDR3 DNA, CDR3 protein. A D gene is named only where the DNA matches it firmly. The size entry is marked missing in some rows and otherwise reads once, few, many or a size class.

d_call: -; j_call: TRBJ1-1; clone_size: -; v_call: TRBV4-1; cdr3_nt: TGCGCCAGCAGCCAAGCAGTGAACACTGAAGCTTTCTTT; cdr3_aa: CASSQAVNTEAFF
d_call: TRBD2; j_call: TRBJ2-7; clone_size: -; v_call: TRBV4-1; cdr3_nt: TGCGCCAGCAGCCAAGCTAGCGGGAGTCTCCACGAGCAGTACTTC; cdr3_aa: CASSQASGSLHEQYF
d_call: TRBD1; j_call: TRBJ1-5; clone_size: -; v_call: TRBV4-1; cdr3_nt: TGCGCCAGCAGTCCGACCGGGACAGGGGGCCAGCCCCAGCATTTT; cdr3_aa: CASSPTGTGGQPQHF
d_call: -; j_call: TRBJ2-6; clone_size: -; v_call: TRBV4-1; cdr3_nt: TGCGCCAGCAGCCGAGGCCCAGAGGGTCACTCTGGGGCCAACGTCCTGACTTTC; cdr3_aa: CASSRGPEGHSGANVLTF
d_call: TRBD2; j_call: TRBJ2-2; clone_size: -; v_call: TRBV7-9; cdr3_nt: TGTGCCAGCAGCTTATTGACTAGCGACACCGGGGAGCTGTTTTTT; cdr3_aa: CASSLLTSDTGELFF
d_call: TRBD1; j_call: TRBJ2-7; clone_size: once; v_call: TRBV19; cdr3_nt: TGTGCCAGTAGTATGGTACTCGGGACAGGGACCGAGCAGTACTTC; cdr3_aa: CASSMVLGTGTEQYF
d_call: -; j_call: TRBJ2-1; clone_size: few; v_call: TRBV11-2; cdr3_nt: TGTGCCAGCAGCCCCCGGCGGGACAGCTCCTACAATGAGCAGTTCTTC; cdr3_aa: CASSPRRDSSYNEQFF
d_call: TRBD2; j_call: TRBJ2-7; clone_size: -; v_call: TRBV3-1/TRBV3-2; cdr3_nt: TGTGCCAGCAGCCAAGTTTTAGCGGGAGGCTACGAGCAGTACTTC; cdr3_aa: CASSQVLAGGYEQYF
d_call: -; j_call: TRBJ1-1; clone_size: -; v_call: TRBV6-2/TRBV6-3; cdr3_nt: TGTGCCAGCAGTTACGGGGAAGGGGTGCGAGCTTTCTTT; cdr3_aa: CASSYGEGVRAFF
d_call: TRBD1; j_call: TRBJ1-3; clone_size: -; v_call: TRBV13; cdr3_nt: TGTGCCAGCAGCGGCATGGGACAGGACTCTGGAAACACCATATATTTT; cdr3_aa: CASSGMGQDSGNTIYF
d_call: -; j_call: TRBJ2-3; clone_size: -; v_call: TRBV7-2; cdr3_nt: TGTGCCAGCAGCCCATTTGGGGGCAGGGCAGATACGCAGTATTTT; cdr3_aa: CASSPFGGRADTQYF
d_call: TRBD1; j_call: TRBJ1-5; clone_size: -; v_call: TRBV19; cdr3_nt: TGTGCCACGGGGCTAACAGGGGGGGGTCAGCCCCAGCATTTT; cdr3_aa: CATGLTGGGQPQHF
d_call: -; j_call: TRBJ1-1; clone_size: once; v_call: TRBV7-8; cdr3_nt: TGTGCCAGCAGCCTCGGTCCAAGTAACACTGAAGCTTTCTTT; cdr3_aa: CASSLGPSNTEAFF
d_call: -; j_call: TRBJ2-1; clone_size: -; v_call: TRBV9; cdr3_nt: TGTGCCAGCAGCGTAAGGGGAGTGGCGGGGAGCAATGAGCAGTTCTTC; cdr3_aa: CASSVRGVAGSNEQFF
d_call: -; j_call: TRBJ1-4; clone_size: -; v_call: TRBV5-4; cdr3_nt: TGTGCCAGCAGCTCGCTACAGGGCCGAAATGAAAAACTGTTTTTT; cdr3_aa: CASSSLQGRNEKLFF
d_call: -; j_call: TRBJ1-5; clone_size: -; v_call: TRBV4-1; cdr3_nt: TGCGCCAGCAGCCAAGCAGGGGCCGACAATCAGCCCCAGCATTTT; cdr3_aa: CASSQAGADNQPQHF
d_call: -; j_call: TRBJ1-6; clone_size: -; v_call: TRBV5-5; cdr3_nt: TGTGCCAGCAGCCCGGGAGATAATTCACCCCTCCACTTT; cdr3_aa: CASSPGDNSPLHF
d_call: -; j_call: TRBJ2-1; clone_size: -; v_call: TRBV20-1; cdr3_nt: TGCAGTGCTAGTGCTGACTTTCCACATCCGGGCTACAATGAGCAGTTCTTC; cdr3_aa: CSASADFPHPGYNEQFF
d_call: -; j_call: TRBJ2-3; clone_size: -; v_call: TRBV7-9; cdr3_nt: TGTGCCAGCAGCTCCCCCCGGAGGCTTGAAGACTCTTCAGATACGCAGTATTTT; cdr3_aa: CASSSPRRLEDSSDTQYF
d_call: TRBD2; j_call: TRBJ2-5; clone_size: -; v_call: TRBV4-1; cdr3_nt: TGCGCCAGCAGCCAAGACGGTAGACTAGCGGGAGGGCAAGAGACCCAGTACTTC; cdr3_aa: CASSQDGRLAGGQETQYF
d_call: -; j_call: TRBJ2-4; clone_size: -; v_call: TRBV2; cdr3_nt: TGTGCCAGCAGTGACCCGGGGGTGAACATTCAGTACTTC; cdr3_aa: CASSDPGVNIQYF
d_call: TRBD1; j_call: TRBJ2-1; clone_size: -; v_call: TRBV5-1; cdr3_nt: TGCGCCAGCAGCTTGTCGGCAGGGGGCCTGCATGAGCAGTTCTTC; cdr3_aa: CASSLSAGGLHEQFF
d_call: -; j_call: TRBJ2-1; clone_size: -; v_call: TRBV14; cdr3_nt: TGTGCCAGCAGCCAACCCAGACAGGCTAACAATGAGCAGTTCTTC; cdr3_aa: CASSQPRQANNEQFF
d_call: -; j_call: TRBJ1-3; clone_size: few; v_call: TRBV14; cdr3_nt: TGTGCCAGCAGCCCCCCGACGACGGGGATCTCTGGAAACACCATATATTTT; cdr3_aa: CASSPPTTGISGNTIYF
d_call: -; j_call: TRBJ1-1; clone_size: few; v_call: TRBV28; cdr3_nt: TGTGCCAGCAAATTGACAGTTTTGAAAAAACTGAACACTGAAGCTTTCTTT; cdr3_aa: CASKLTVLKKLNTEAFF
d_call: -; j_call: TRBJ1-4; clone_size: -; v_call: TRBV18; cdr3_nt: TGTGCCAGCTCACCACGGGGGAGGTCAACTAATGAAAAACTGTTTTTT; cdr3_aa: CASSPRGRSTNEKLFF
d_call: TRBD2; j_call: TRBJ2-7; clone_size: -; v_call: TRBV5-5; cdr3_nt: TGTGCCAGCAGCTTGGTCGTGAGGGGAGGGCCGGGCTACGAGCAGTACTTC; cdr3_aa: CASSLVVRGGPGYEQYF
d_call: TRBD2; j_call: TRBJ2-7; clone_size: -; v_call: TRBV6-2/TRBV6-3; cdr3_nt: TGTGCCAGCAGTCACGGGAGGTCGGGCGACGAGCAGTACTTC; cdr3_aa: CASSHGRSGDEQYF
d_call: -; j_call: TRBJ2-2; clone_size: -; v_call: TRBV28; cdr3_nt: TGTGCCAGCAGGAACGACAGGCCCGCGGGGGAGCTGTTTTTT; cdr3_aa: CASRNDRPAGELFF
d_call: -; j_call: TRBJ1-2; clone_size: once; v_call: TRBV9; cdr3_nt: TGTGCCAGCAGCGCATCAGGGGCCTATGGCTACACCTTC; cdr3_aa: CASSASGAYGYTF